The 2 T cell receptor beta chains listed next were all sequenced from one sample in a study of blood T cells in healthy people across ages. Primed by a sample-barcoded 5' primer and a J-beta primer mix, a second PCR proceeded for roughly 7 to 12 cycles. TCRdb independently ran MiXCR on the 5' RACE reads; one entry per CDR3 protein. In the table there are more than 650,000 distinct CDR3 sequences, about 20% of which are singletons. The sample consisted of blood. All receptors derive from a man in his 70s in good health.

The chain carries TRBV20-1 and TRBJ1-2; TRBD1 aligns across 7 bases. Per germline, CDR1 DFQATT and CDR2 SNEGSKA (reference sequence). CDR3 length equals 14 residues. Losses at the gene ends were 4 bases for V and 4 bases for J; bases not matched to a gene: 9. Here the CDR3 DNA reads TGCAGTGCTAAGGTGGCGGGACAGAGCTATGGCTACACCTTC. Encoded protein: CSAKVAGQSYGYTF.

This sequence joins TRBV23-1 and TRBJ1-2; TRBD1 agrees at 11 bases. TRBV23-1 is identified as an open reading frame with a role that is uncertain. This CDR3 is 14 amino acids long. V lost 8 bases to trimming and J lost 4 bases; unmatched junction nucleotides: 6. The CDR3 DNA reads TGCGCCAGCCGGACAGGGGGCTTTCTCTATGGCTACACCTTC. It codes for CASRTGGFLYGYTF.